One and the same sample provided the 5 T cell receptor beta chains below, sequenced in a study of T cell repertoires in cytomegalovirus infection. One entry per CDR3 protein results from TCRdb running MiXCR on the reads. The sample has fewer than 550,000 distinct CDR3 sequences, about 11% seen once. Material: PBMCs. Receptors were obtained from a human donor in good health (CMV status not recorded). Some clones in this sample may be carry-over from other donors' samples.

About this clonotype itself: A much larger clone is a single base away; this may be a read error. The V and J genes are TRBV25-1 and TRBJ1-1; weak D call: TRBD1 (5 bases). The CDR3 sequence is 15 residues long. The germline CDR1 and CDR2 sequences are MGHDK and SYGVNS. V was shortened by 7 bases and J by 4 bases, with 19 bases between the two germline ends. The CDR3 reads CASTHLGEMTTEAFF. The CDR3 DNA is TGTGCCAGCACTCACCTGGGGGAGATGACCACTGAAGCTTTCTTT.

This clonotype was seen at least ten times. The chain joins TRBV7-8 to TRBJ2-3; weak D call: TRBD2 (6 bases). Trimming removed 2 bases from V and 0 bases from J, with 18 bases in between. CDR1 is SGHVS, CDR2 FQNEAQ, per germline. The CDR3 contains 18 residues. The CDR3 sequence: CASSLISQLAASTDTQYF. Written as DNA, the CDR3 is TGTGCCAGCAGCTTAATTTCCCAACTAGCAGCTAGCACAGATACGCAGTATTTT. The full variable domain, rest sourced from reference TRBV7-8 and TRBJ2-3, is GAGVSQSPRYKVAKRGQDVALRCDPISGHVSLFWYQQALGQGPEFLTYFQNEAQLDKSGLPSDRFFAERPEGSVSTLKIQRTQQEDSAVYLCASSLISQLAASTDTQYFGPGTRLTVL.

This chain joins TRBV27 and TRBJ1-2, with D unresolved. The CDR3 consists of 14 residues. Looked up from germline, CDR1 is MNHEY and CDR2 is SMNVEV (reference sequence). V lost 8 bases and J lost 5, with 18 bases in between. The CDR3 nucleotides are TGTGCCAGCGGACCCTACCAGGCGAAGTATGGCTACACCTTC. It codes for CASGPYQAKYGYTF.

This clonotype was counted only a few times. The J gene is TRBJ2-7, the V gene TRBV7-9; D tentatively fits TRBD1 or TRBD2 (5 bases each). V shed 4 bases and J shed 3 bases, with 13 bases lying between them. The germline CDR1 and CDR2 sequences are SEHNR and FQNEAQ (reference sequence). This CDR3 spans 14 amino acids. The CDR3 here is CASSSPGPLYEQYF. Here the CDR3 DNA reads TGTGCCAGCAGCTCACCGGGACCCCTCTACGAGCAGTACTTC. Supplemented by reference TRBV7-9 and TRBJ2-7, the full variable domain reads DTGVSQNPRHKITKRGQNVTFRCDPISEHNRLYWYRQTLGQGPEFLTYFQNEAQLEKSRLLSDRFSAERPKGSFSTLEIQRTEQGDSAMYLCASSSPGPLYEQYFGPGTRLTVT.

This clonotype was counted at least ten times. V is TRBV27 and J is TRBJ2-2; D unresolved. The CDR3 runs to 13 residues. V lost 7 bases, J lost 2 bases, and 8 bases lay in between. CDR1 is MNHEY, CDR2 SMNVEV, per germline (reference sequence). DNA for the CDR3: TGTGCCAGCATGGCTAGTAACACCGGGGAGCTGTTTTTT. It yields the protein CASMASNTGELFF.